This TCR beta chain was documented in a study of T cell responses to AZD1222 COVID-19 vaccine. Germline CDR1 is LGHNA and CDR2 is YSLEER. This CDR3 has 13 amino acids. V lost 0 bases, J lost 7 bases, and 8 bases lay in between. Some clones are missing from TCRdb's copy, which holds only in-frame ones; the method was immunoSEQ multiplex PCR. Of about 190,000 clones in the sample, about nine tenths are singletons; the top ten hold 2.5% to 3%. This clone came up once. Its antigen is undetermined. Study-wide findings and caveats: Increased Spike-specific TCR breadth and depth were observed after two AZD1222 doses. Nearly half of unique spike-specific TCRs reportedly avoided B.1.351 and B.1.1.7 mutated regions. Clonal diversity may have been underestimated, and the donors were mostly white British, with more females than males. CD4 TCRs linked to vaccination spanned spike, dominating at 160-218 and 743-854.

The chain joins TRBV4-3 to TRBJ2-3; D gene uncertain. The sequencing used peripheral blood, collected on day 0 of MenACWY control vaccination. This receptor was taken from an adult in good health. This CDR3 is CASSQEARYTQYF. The CDR3 DNA follows: TGCGCCAGCAGCCAAGAGGCTAGATATACGCAGTATTTT.